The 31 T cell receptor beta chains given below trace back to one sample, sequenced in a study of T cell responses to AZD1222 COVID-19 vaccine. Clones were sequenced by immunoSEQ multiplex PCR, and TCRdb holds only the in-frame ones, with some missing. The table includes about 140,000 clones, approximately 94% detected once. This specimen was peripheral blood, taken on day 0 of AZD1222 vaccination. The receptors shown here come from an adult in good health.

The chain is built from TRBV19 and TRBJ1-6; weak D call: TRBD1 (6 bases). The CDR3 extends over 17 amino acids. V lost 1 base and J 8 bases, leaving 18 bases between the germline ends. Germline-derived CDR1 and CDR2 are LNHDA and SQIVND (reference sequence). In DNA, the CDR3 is TGTGCCAGTAGTATAGGGGAGACAGGTCCCCCCGATTCACCCCTCCACTTT. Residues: CASSIGETGPPDSPLHF.

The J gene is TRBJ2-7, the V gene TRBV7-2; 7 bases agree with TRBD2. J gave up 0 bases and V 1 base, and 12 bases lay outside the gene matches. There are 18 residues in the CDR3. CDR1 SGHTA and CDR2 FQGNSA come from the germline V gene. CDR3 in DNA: TGTGCCAGCAGCTTAGTTGAGGATTGGGAGGGGACCTCCTACGAGCAGTACTTC. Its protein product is CASSLVEDWEGTSYEQYF.

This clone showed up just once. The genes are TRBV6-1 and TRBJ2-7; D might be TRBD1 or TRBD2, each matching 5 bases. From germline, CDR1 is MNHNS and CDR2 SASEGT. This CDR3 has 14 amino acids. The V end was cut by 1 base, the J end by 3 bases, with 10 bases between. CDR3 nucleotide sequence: TGTGCCAGCAGTGAAGGGGGGTGGGACTACGAGCAGTACTTC. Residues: CASSEGGWDYEQYF.

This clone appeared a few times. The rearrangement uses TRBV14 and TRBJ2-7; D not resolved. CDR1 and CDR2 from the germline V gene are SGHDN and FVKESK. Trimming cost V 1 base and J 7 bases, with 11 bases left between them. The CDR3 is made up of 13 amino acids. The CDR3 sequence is CASSQASYEEQYF. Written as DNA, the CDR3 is TGTGCCAGCAGCCAAGCTAGTTACGAGGAGCAGTACTTC.

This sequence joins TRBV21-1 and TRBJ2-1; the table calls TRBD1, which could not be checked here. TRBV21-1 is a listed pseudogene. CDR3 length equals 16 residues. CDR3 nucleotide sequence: TGTGCCAGCAGCAAGGGACAGGGGTCTTTAGGCAATGAGCAGTTCTTC. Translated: CASSKGQGSLGNEQFF.

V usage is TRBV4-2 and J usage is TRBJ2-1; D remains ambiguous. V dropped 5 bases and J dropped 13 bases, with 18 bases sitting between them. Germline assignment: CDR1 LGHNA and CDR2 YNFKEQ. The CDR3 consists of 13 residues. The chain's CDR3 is CASSSDWARHQFF. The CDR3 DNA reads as TGTGCCAGCAGCTCAGATTGGGCGCGTCATCAGTTCTTC.

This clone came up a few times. The DNA of the CDR3 is TGTGCCAGCAGCGAATTAGGACTAGCGGGAGTCCTCACCTACGAGCAGTACTTC. Translated, it gives CASSELGLAGVLTYEQYF. The chain links TRBV21-1 to TRBJ2-7; TRBD2, as called in the table, went unchecked against the DNA. TRBV21-1 corresponds to a pseudogene. This CDR3 has 18 residues.

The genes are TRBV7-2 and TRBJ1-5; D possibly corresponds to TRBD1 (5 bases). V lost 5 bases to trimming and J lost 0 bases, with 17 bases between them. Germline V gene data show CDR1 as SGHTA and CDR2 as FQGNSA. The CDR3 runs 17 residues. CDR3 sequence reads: CASSVTGVGFSNQPQHF. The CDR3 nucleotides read TGTGCCAGCAGCGTCACAGGAGTCGGTTTTAGCAATCAGCCCCAGCATTTT.

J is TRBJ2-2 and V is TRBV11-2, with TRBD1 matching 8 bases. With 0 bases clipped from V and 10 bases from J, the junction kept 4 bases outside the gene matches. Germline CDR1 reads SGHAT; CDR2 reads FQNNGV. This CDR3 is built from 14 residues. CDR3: CASSLDRGPLELFF. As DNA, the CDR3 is TGTGCCAGCAGCTTAGACAGGGGGCCGTTGGAGCTGTTTTTT.

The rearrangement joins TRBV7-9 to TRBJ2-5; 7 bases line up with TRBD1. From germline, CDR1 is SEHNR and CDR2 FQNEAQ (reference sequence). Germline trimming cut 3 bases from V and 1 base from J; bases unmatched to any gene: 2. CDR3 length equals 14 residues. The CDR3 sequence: CASSFGTVQETQYF. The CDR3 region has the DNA TGTGCCAGCAGCTTTGGGACAGTCCAAGAGACCCAGTACTTC.

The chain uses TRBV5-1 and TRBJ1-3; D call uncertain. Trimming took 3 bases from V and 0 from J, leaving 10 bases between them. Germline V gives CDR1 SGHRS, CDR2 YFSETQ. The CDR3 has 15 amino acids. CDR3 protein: CASSSDSSSGNTIYF. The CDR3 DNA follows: TGCGCCAGCAGCTCAGACTCGAGCTCTGGAAACACCATATATTTT. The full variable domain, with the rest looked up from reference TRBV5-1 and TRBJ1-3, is KAGVTQTPRYLIKTRGQQVTLSCSPISGHRSVSWYQQTPGQGLQFLFEYFSETQRNKGNFPGRFSGRQFSNSRSEMNVSTLELGDSALYLCASSSDSSSGNTIYFGEGSWLTVV.

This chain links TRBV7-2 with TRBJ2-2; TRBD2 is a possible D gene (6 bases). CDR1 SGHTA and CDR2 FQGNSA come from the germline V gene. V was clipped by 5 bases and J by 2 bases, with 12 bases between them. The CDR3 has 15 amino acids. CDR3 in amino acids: CASSERTINTGELFF. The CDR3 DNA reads TGTGCCAGCAGCGAAAGGACTATAAACACCGGGGAGCTGTTTTTT.

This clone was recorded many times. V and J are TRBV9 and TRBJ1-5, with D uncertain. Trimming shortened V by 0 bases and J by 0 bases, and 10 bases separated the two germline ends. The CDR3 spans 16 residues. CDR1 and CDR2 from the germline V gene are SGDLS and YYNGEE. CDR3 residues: CASSVDEEYSNQPQHF. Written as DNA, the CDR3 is TGTGCCAGCAGCGTAGATGAGGAATATAGCAATCAGCCCCAGCATTTT.

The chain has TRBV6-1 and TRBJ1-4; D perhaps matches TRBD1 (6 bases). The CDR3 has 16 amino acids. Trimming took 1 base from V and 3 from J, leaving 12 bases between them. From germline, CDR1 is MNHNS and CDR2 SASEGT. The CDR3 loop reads CASSEVRGGSNEKLFF. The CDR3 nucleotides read TGTGCCAGCAGTGAAGTCAGAGGGGGTTCTAATGAAAAACTGTTTTTT.

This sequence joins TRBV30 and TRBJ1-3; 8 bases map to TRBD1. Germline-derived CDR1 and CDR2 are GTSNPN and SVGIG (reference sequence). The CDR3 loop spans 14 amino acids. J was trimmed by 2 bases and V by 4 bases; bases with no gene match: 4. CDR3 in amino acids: CAWTEDRAGNTIYF. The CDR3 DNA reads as TGTGCCTGGACCGAGGACAGGGCTGGAAACACCATATATTTT. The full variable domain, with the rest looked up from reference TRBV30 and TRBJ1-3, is SQTIHQWPATLVQPVGSPLSLECTVEGTSNPNLYWYRQAAGRGLQLLFYSVGIGQISSEVPQNLSASRPQDRQFILSSKKLLLSDSGFYLCAWTEDRAGNTIYFGEGSWLTVV.

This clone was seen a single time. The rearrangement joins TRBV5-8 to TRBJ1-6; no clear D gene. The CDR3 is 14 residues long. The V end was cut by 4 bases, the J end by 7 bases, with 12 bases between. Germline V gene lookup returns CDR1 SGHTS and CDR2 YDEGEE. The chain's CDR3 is CASSLGNINSPLHF. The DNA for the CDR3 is TGTGCCAGCAGCCTGGGAAACATCAATTCACCCCTCCACTTT.

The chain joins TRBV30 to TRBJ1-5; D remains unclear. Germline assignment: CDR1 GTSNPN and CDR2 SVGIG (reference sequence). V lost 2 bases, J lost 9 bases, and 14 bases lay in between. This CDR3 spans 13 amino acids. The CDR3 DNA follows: TGTGCCTGGAGTTATTCGGACTCTCGGCCCCAGCATTTT. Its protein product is CAWSYSDSRPQHF.

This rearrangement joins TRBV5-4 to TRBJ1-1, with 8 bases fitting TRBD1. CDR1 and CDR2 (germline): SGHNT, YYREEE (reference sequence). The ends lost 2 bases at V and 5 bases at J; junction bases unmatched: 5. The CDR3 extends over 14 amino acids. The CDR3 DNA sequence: TGTGCCAGCAGCTTACAAGACAGGGGAACTGAAGCTTTCTTT. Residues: CASSLQDRGTEAFF. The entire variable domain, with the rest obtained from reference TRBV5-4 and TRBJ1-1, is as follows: ETGVTQSPTHLIKTRGQQVTLRCSSQSGHNTVSWYQQALGQGPQFIFQYYREEENGRGNFPPRFSGLQFPNYSSELNVNALELDDSALYLCASSLQDRGTEAFFGQGTRLTVV.

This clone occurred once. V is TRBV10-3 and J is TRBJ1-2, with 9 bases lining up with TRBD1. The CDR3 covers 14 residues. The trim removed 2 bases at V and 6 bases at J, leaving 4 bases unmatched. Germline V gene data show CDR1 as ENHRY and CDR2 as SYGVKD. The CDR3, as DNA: TGTGCCATCAGTGAGATCCGGGACAGGGATGGCTACACCTTC. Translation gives CAISEIRDRDGYTF.

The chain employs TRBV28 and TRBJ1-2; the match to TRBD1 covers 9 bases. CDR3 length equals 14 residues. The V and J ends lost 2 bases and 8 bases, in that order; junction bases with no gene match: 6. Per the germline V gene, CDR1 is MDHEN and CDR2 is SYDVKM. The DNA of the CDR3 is TGTGCCAGCAGTTTACCGGGACAGGGTAACGGCTACACCTTC. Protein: CASSLPGQGNGYTF.

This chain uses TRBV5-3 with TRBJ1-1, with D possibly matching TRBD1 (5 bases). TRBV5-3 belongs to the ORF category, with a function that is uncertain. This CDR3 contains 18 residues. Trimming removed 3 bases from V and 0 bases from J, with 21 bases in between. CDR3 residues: CARSWPGLFQPLNTEAFF. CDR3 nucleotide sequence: TGTGCCAGAAGCTGGCCGGGACTCTTCCAACCCCTGAACACTGAAGCTTTCTTT.

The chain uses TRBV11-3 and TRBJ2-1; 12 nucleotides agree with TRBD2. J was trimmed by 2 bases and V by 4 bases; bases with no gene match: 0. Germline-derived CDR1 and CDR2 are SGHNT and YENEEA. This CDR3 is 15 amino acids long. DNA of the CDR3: TGTGCCAGCAGCTCTAGCGGGAGGGCCTACAATGAGCAGTTCTTC. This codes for CASSSSGRAYNEQFF.

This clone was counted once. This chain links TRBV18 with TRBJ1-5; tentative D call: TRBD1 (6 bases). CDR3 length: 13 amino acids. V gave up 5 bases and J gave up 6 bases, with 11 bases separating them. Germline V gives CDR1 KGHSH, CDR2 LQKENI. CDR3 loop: CASSGGAGQPQHF. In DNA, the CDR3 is TGTGCCAGCTCAGGGGGGGCAGGTCAGCCCCAGCATTTT.

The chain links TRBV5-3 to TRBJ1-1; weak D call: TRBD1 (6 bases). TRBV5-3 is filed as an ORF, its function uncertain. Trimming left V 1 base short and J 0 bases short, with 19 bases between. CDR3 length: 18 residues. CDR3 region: CARSLPGQGGRVNTEAFF. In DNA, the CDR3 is TGTGCCAGAAGCTTGCCGGGACAAGGGGGGCGAGTGAACACTGAAGCTTTCTTT.

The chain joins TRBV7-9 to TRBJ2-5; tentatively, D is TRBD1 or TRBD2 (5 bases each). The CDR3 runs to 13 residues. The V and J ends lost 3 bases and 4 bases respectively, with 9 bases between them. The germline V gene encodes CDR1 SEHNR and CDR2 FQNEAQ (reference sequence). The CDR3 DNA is TGTGCCAGCAGCTTGGGGACCTCAGAGACCCAGTACTTC. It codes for CASSLGTSETQYF.

CDR3 coding DNA: TGTGCCATCAGTGAGGTACCGGGACAGGGGTTAGATGGCTACACCTTC. Protein product: CAISEVPGQGLDGYTF. The chain combines TRBV10-3 with TRBJ1-2, with 10 nucleotides matching TRBD1. Looked up from germline, CDR1 is ENHRY and CDR2 is SYGVKD. The V and J ends lost 2 bases and 6 bases, in that order; junction bases with no gene match: 9. The CDR3 has 16 residues.

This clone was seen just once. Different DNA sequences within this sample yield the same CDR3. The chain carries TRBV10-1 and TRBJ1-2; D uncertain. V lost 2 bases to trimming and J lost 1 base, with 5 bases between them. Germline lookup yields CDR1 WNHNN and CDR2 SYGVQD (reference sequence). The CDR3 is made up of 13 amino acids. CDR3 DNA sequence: TGCGCCAGCAGTGAGGGCAGTAACTATGGCTACACCTTC. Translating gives CASSEGSNYGYTF.

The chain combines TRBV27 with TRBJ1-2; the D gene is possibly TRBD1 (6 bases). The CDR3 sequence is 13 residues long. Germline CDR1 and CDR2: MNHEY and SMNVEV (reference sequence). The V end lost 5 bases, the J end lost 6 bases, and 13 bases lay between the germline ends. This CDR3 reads CASSTRTVDGYTF. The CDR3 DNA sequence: TGTGCCAGCAGTACACGGACAGTAGATGGCTACACCTTC.

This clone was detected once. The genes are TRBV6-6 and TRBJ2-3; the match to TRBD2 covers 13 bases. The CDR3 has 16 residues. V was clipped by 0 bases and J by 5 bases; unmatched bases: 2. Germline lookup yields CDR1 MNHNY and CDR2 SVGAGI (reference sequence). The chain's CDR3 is CASSYSLAGGQDTQYF. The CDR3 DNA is TGTGCCAGCAGTTACTCACTAGCGGGAGGGCAAGATACGCAGTATTTT.

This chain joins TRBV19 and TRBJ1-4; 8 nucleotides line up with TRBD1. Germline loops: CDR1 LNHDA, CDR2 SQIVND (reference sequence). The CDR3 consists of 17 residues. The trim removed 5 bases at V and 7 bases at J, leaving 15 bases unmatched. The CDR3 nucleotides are TGTGCCAGTAGTTCAGAAAGCCGTGGGACAGGCGGTGAAAAACTGTTTTTT. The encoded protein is CASSSESRGTGGEKLFF.

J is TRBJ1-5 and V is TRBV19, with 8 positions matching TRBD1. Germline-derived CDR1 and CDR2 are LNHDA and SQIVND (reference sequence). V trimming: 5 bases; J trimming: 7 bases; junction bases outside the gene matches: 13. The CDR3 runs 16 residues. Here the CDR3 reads CASSFEGRGHRQPQHF. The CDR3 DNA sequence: TGTGCCAGTAGTTTCGAGGGCAGGGGGCATAGGCAGCCCCAGCATTTT.